The TCR beta chain described here comes from a study of T-cell memory formation after mild COVID-19 (dated by TCRdb to the early 2020s). Looking at the study overall: Most TCR sequence clusters were specific to one of the two donors. In two donors, T-cell clones that expanded and contracted after mild COVID-19 were followed by sequencing TCRalpha and TCRbeta repertoires longitudinally. Two young, previously healthy adult volunteers, one female and one male, were included in the cohort. What the research found in general, with its limitations: From day 15 to 85, contracting clones showed balanced CD4/CD8 phenotypes, whereas a second wave of clones that expanded from day 15 to 37 leaned towards CD4+. Contracting CD4+ clones appeared mostly in the CM and EM memory subsets, whereas CD8+ clones were enriched in EMRA. Some responding clones were detected in pre-infection memory, which suggested that pre-existing cross-reactive memory T cells had joined the SARS-CoV-2 response. Only two mild cases were covered in the study, and larger cohorts including severe cases with pre-infection samples were considered necessary. Whether the second-wave clones peaking on day 37 were SARS-CoV-2 specific was not confirmed.

PBMCs were isolated by Ficoll-Paque density gradient centrifugation. Sequencer: Illumina NovaSeq 6000. cDNA libraries for TCRalpha and TCRbeta were prepared by 5'RACE using constant-segment primers, with sample barcodes and unique molecular identifiers added. RNA was extracted from every sample with Trizol reagent. Library amplification was performed in two PCR steps, and a second sample barcode and Illumina TruSeq adapters were introduced in the second step. The libraries were sequenced on an Illumina NovaSeq using 2 x 150 bp paired-end reads. Concerning the study's data processing: With migec v1.2.7, reads were demultiplexed and then collapsed into UMI-guided consensus sequences. Using mixcr v2.1.11, the UMI consensuses were aligned to TRA and TRB V and J templates and assembled into clonotypes. Expanded or contracted clonotypes were those called significant by both edgeR and NoisET, with noise models trained on biological replicates. edgeR calls used a false discovery rate-adjusted p below 0.01 and a log2 fold-change threshold of 1. As an exploratory analysis of dynamics, PCA with hierarchical clustering was applied to max-normalized trajectories of the 1000 most abundant clonotypes. Separately sequenced CD4+ and CD8+ repertoires were used to assign a CD4 or CD8 phenotype to each responding clone. The public reads were run again by TCRdb, first through fastp at Q25 and then through MiXCR, and only productive beta chains were kept. Every entry covers one CDR3 protein and lists the most common genes and DNA from its rows. None of the V and J calls come from the authors' own analysis; TCRdb made them. The sample profile shows approximately 180,000 distinct CDR3 sequences; 16% of them were found once. The ten largest clones take up approximately 2% of the sample.

A note on this clonotype: Its antigen target is currently unknown. There are no base qualities to consult, and no much larger clone falls within one base.

Reading the germline V gene (reference sequence) gives CDR1 LGHDT and CDR2 YNNKEL. The trim is 4 bases for V and 1 base for J, with a gap of 7 bases between the germline ends. Including the terminal cysteine and phenylalanine, the CDR3 comprises 13 residues. Here the CDR3 DNA is all that survives: 39 bases in frame from base 1. The sequence derives from an adult woman who had mild COVID-19 (a few samples of this study predate the infection). The sample titles of this study are shuffled in the database, so cell type and time point are left out; the donor was told from shared clones. The chain employs TRBV3-1 and TRBJ1-1; the D gene is unclear. What was sequenced was PBMCs or a T cell subset sorted from them (not recorded which). The CDR3 here reads CASSPTKNTEAFF. The nucleotide sequence is given as TGTGCCAGCAGCCCAACCAAGAACACTGAAGCTTTCTTT.